This T cell receptor (beta chain) was retrieved from a study of CD8+ T cells in alopecia areata. Isolated RNA was reverse transcribed into cDNA used as the sequencing template. Using immunoSEQ multiplex PCR, the repertoire was profiled, and TCRdb retains in-frame clones only, with some absent. The repertoire includes more than 110,000 clones, roughly 82% of them detected once, and 20% to 25% sits in the top ten. In regard to this clone: The antigen remains undetermined.

As for treatment: oral pan-JAK inhibitor, 5-10 mg twice daily. Individuals with alopecia areata gave both lesional scalp punch biopsies and peripheral blood for collection. Study-level points and caveats: Across lesional scalp, and particularly alopecia totalis/universalis, clonality surpassed that of normal scalp. Having just one nonresponder leaves the connection between baseline CD8+ expansion and response unresolved.

Sequenced here: CD8+ T cells sorted from blood, sampled at week 4, from a patient treated with tofacitinib. The clonotype originates from a human donor with alopecia areata.

CDR3 loop: CASSTRPTESKNIQYF. CDR3 DNA: TGTGCCAGCAGCACGCGACCTACCGAATCCAAAAACATTCAGTACTTC. This chain connects TRBV11-2 to TRBJ2-4; D not certain. V shed 5 bases and J shed 2 bases, with 16 bases lying between them. The CDR3 loop spans 16 amino acids. The germline V gene has CDR1 SGHAT and CDR2 FQNNGV. Supplemented by reference TRBV11-2 and TRBJ2-4, the full variable domain reads EAGVAQSPRYKIIEKRQSVAFWCNPISGHATLYWYQQILGQGPKLLIQFQNNGVVDDSQLPKDRFSAERLKGVDSTLKIQPAKLEDSAVYLCASSTRPTESKNIQYFGAGTRLSVL.